This T cell receptor (beta chain) was observed in a study of cytomegalovirus exposure and HLA in healthy donors (dated by TCRdb to 2016 to 2017). Looking at the study overall: An earlier analysis of some 620 of the donors reported 276 Gb of sequence data and around 100 million unique TCR beta sequences obtained from some 170 million T cells. Donor age, sex, ethnicity and CMV serostatus were compiled together with the repertoire data. Across approximately 400 genotyped donors of the cohort, an average of roughly 250,000 unique TCR beta nucleotide sequences per donor were sequenced, and roughly 17% of those sequences were non-productive. To predict cytomegalovirus infection status, the study brought together high-throughput TCR immunosequencing, statistical association of individual TCRs with disease status, and machine learning. In addition to the first cohort of several hundred subjects, a separate validation cohort of some 120 different subjects was used. An earlier analysis of some 500 of the donors applied high-throughput TCR beta sequencing to assess whether each TCR beta V gene segment acted as functional or pseudogenic. A later genetic analysis took genome-wide SNP genotypes for 398 of the 666 donors and used that subset as a discovery cohort. The study was designed to test whether signatures of past pathogen exposure could be identified by cataloging public T cell receptors. Rather than using new phenotypic data, the later analysis identified candidate immune exposures from TCR beta sequences and from how often those sequences occurred across donors. HLA typing included class I and class II loci at four-digit resolution. About 5 DR-DQ haplotypes were handled as single units for association and clustering, since linkage in the cohort was strong. The number of donors typed differed by locus, with 629-630 for A, B, C, DRB1 and DQB1, around 520 for DQA1, some 570 for DPA1, and some 470 for DPB1. Of the 398 genotyped donors, 65% to 90% were placed in the genetic ancestry cluster associated with self-reported Caucasian donors. Roughly 300 gigabases of sequencing data and approximately 84 million unique TCR sequences were included in an early release covering over 600 HLA-typed donors. To study patterns of TCR occurrence, a later analysis re-analyzed previously published TCR beta repertoires from more than 550 donors and added high-resolution HLA genotyping. The T cell repertoires of 700 or so subjects were profiled by immunosequencing and related to cytomegalovirus serostatus. All discovery cohort repertoires had been generated on a single sequencing platform. What the research found in general, with its limitations: For the cohort, immune exposure information was limited to CMV serostatus. A further reported finding was that TCR beta sequences accurately predicted the HLA-A and HLA-B alleles for most subjects in the first cohort. Because the 87-base-pair reads could not distinguish some IMGT-functional V segments, including TRBV6-2 and TRBV6-3, those segments were excluded. A later analysis associated roughly 17,000 TCR beta sequences with specific HLA alleles at a false discovery rate of 0.05. Most TCR sequences were observed very rarely across donors, whereas some public TCRs were present in many individuals. In vitro tests confirmed that a few of the cytomegalovirus-associated TCR beta chains recognize cytomegalovirus antigens. A group of highly shared sequence variants was considered likely to be a technical artifact of the sequencing pipeline. Most CMV-associated TCR beta chains appeared to be HLA-restricted in a later analysis, and the HLA associations seemed to be driven largely by CMV exposure. Roughly uniform sequencing depth across donors was assumed in presence/absence analyses, although this assumption may not hold. In a later genetic analysis, fewer N-insertions in productive TCRs were reported among donors in an Asian-associated ancestry cluster than the 666-donor mean. Linkage disequilibrium might explain the correlated functional status among segregating V segments, but an unknown experimental factor could not be ruled out. In the study, some 180 TCR beta chains were listed as associated with cytomegalovirus. When HLA alleles, especially DR and DQ, strongly co-occurred, TCR associations were difficult to assign to individual alleles. In a later analysis, the rate of TCR association differed among HLA loci, with DRB1 alleles having the most associated TCRs and HLA-C alleles having the fewest. Because HLA typing was unavailable for some donors at each locus, only the typed subset was used in association tests. In an earlier analysis of a few hundred of the donors, most TCR beta V segments were observed in productive rearrangements about 87% or about 30% of the time, broadly matching IMGT annotations. In both the original and validation cohorts, the classifier was reported to diagnose cytomegalovirus status with high specificity and sensitivity. In this cohort, only TCR beta chains were sequenced, and detectable features were limited by the absence of alpha or paired-chain data. A later analysis reported that several top co-occurrence clusters appeared linked to parvovirus B19, influenza, CMV and Epstein-Barr virus. In a later analysis, HLA-associated TCR beta chains were found to be more clonally expanded and to have lower generation probabilities than equally common non-associated chains. The earlier analysis of about 600 of the donors excluded some 15 rarely observed V segments, including chromosome 9 orphons, because counts were too low. A later genetic analysis associated a missense DCLRE1C variant with V-gene and J-gene trimming of TCR beta chains, and an independent cohort replicated the association. According to the authors, the approach could potentially be generalized to other disease states and immunological phenotypes.

The receptor library was made with the immunoSEQ multiplex PCR assay. For the multiplex PCR, a mixture combining 60 forward primers for TCR Vbeta segments and 13 reverse primers for TCR Jbeta segments was used. A multiplex PCR assay on genomic DNA amplified the CDR3 region of rearranged TCR beta genes. On the Illumina HiSeq System, the amplified TCR beta libraries were sequenced as 87-base-pair reads. As for the original processing: A later analysis counted about 82 million unique TCR beta chains across the 550 to 800 repertoires, and 9.5 million to 11 million of these chains were shared by at least two donors. Raw reads were error-corrected and collapsed into unique sequences by a nearest-neighbor algorithm in which closely related sequences were merged to remove PCR and sequencing errors. CDR3 sequences were aligned to IMGT reference sequences to assign V, D and J gene segments. For a sequence to be retained, a match of at least six nucleotides was required to both a V gene segment and a J gene segment. Rearrangements were classified as productive when the CDR3 lacked stop codons and remained in frame with V and J, and all other rearrangements were classified as non-productive. Following IMGT convention, CDR3 was defined as the stretch from the second conserved V-encoded cysteine to the conserved J-encoded phenylalanine. The earlier analysis of 500 to 600 of the donors excluded sequences that lacked an unambiguous match to a single V gene segment. In an earlier analysis of several hundred of the donors, a V segment was called functional when productive rearrangements were above 56.7%, and segregating when the standard deviation between donors exceeded 5%. A statistical classification framework was built for diagnosing cytomegalovirus status from the catalog of TCR beta chain sequences. V and J gene assignment, in a later analysis, came from comparing TCR nucleotide sequences with IMGT/GENE-DB human TR gene sequences. A later analysis assigned CDR3 sequences and most-parsimonious VDJ recombination scenarios with the TCRdist pipeline. In a later analysis, each TCR beta chain was defined by its CDR3 amino acid sequence together with its V-gene family, and reads lacking a unique V-gene family were excluded. As a way to deal with suspected cross-contamination and a sequencing artifact, a later analysis dropped approximately 590 nucleotide sequences that were highly shared and had low generation probability. In a later analysis, a clonal expansion index was calculated for each public chain from normalized within-repertoire ranks of inferred template counts. Generation probabilities in a later analysis came from a VDJ recombination model fitted to out-of-frame rearrangements, and those results were checked against IGoR. In a later analysis, hypergeometric tests were used to score TCR-TCR, TCR-HLA and TCR-CMV co-occurrence, with a repertoire-size bias correction applied to TCR pairs. To estimate false discovery rates, a later analysis permuted the HLA or CMV assignments 20 times. A later analysis grouped co-occurring TCRs with DBSCAN, adding TCRdist sequence similarity when clustering within HLA-allele-positive subsets. Repertoires with fewer than 30,000 or more than 120,000 public chains, plus five repertoires with anomalous nucleotide sharing, were excluded from co-occurrence clustering. TCRdb retrieved this table from immuneACCESS and kept in-frame rearrangements only. Not all clones are present; in checked studies, unresolved V genes account for under half, and no reason is known for the remainder. That table furnishes V, J and clone size, whereas the DNA furnished D and trimming. The sample contains about 120,000 clones, about four fifths of them found a single time. The ten biggest clones cover 2% to 2.5% of the sample.

V drops 3 bases and J drops 5 bases, leaving 16 bases in between. The germline V gene sets CDR1 to SGHRS and CDR2 to YFSETQ. From its cysteine to its phenylalanine, the CDR3 spans 15 amino acids. Solely the CDR3 DNA is kept, with 45 bases framed from the first base. The cohort comprised hundreds of healthy bone marrow donors. All cohort members were sampled while nominally healthy, although unrecorded immune exposures were likely present. The donor tested CMV seronegative and was one of the 352 seronegative cohort members. Each donor provided a peripheral blood sample, and peripheral blood mononuclear cells were used for TCR beta sequencing. The Qiagen DNeasy Blood Extraction Kit was used to extract genomic DNA from the blood cell samples. This clone is a singleton in its sample. The antigen it binds to is not known. Per-nucleotide qualities are absent, and no much larger clonotype sits a single base away. This CDR3 is also generated by other DNA sequences in the sample.

Sequenced material: PBMCs. The sequence derives from a woman in her thirties or forties in good health and CMV-seronegative. Recombination connected TRBV5-1 to TRBJ2-3; TRBD2 is a weak D gene call, 5 bases matching. In nucleotide form, the sequence is TGCGCCAGCAGCTCGATGCTAGGACTCAGAGATACGCAGTATTTT. This translates into CASSSMLGLRDTQYF.